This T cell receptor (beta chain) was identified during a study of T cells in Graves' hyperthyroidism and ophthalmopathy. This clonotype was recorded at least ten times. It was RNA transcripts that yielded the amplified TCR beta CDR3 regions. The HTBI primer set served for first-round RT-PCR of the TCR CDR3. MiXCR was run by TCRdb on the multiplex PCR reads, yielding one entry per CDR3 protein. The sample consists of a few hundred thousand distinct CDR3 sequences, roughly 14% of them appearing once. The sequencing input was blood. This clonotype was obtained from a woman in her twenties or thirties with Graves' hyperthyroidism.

CDR3 region: CASSIGTTTEAFF. For the CDR3, the DNA is TGTGCCAGCAGCATCGGGACCACTACTGAAGCTTTCTTT. The V gene is TRBV11-3, the J gene TRBJ1-1, with a weak D call TRBD1 (5 bases). This CDR3 is built from 13 residues. The germline gives CDR1 SGHNT, CDR2 YENEEA. The V end was cut by 5 bases, the J end by 5 bases, with 12 bases between.